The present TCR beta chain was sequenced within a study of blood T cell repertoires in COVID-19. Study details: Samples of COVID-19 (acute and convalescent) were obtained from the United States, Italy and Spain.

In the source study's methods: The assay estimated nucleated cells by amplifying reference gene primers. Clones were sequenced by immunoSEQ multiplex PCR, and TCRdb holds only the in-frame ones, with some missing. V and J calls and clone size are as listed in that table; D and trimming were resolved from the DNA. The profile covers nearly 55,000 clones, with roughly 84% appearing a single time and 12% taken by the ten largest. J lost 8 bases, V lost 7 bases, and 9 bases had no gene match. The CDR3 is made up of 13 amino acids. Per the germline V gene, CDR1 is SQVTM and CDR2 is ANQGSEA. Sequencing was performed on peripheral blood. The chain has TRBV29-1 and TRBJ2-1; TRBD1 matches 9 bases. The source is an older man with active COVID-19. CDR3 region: CSADRGRRDEQFF. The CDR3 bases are TGCAGCGCCGACAGGGGGAGGAGGGATGAGCAGTTCTTC.